These T cell receptor beta chains were read from a single sample in a study of T cell repertoires in cytomegalovirus infection. TCRdb reprocessed the reads via MiXCR and lists one record per CDR3 protein. Among roughly 280,000 distinct CDR3 sequences, roughly 13% were seen once, and the ten largest hold around 8.7%. The source material was PBMCs. The receptor set was obtained from a human donor in good health (CMV status not recorded). Some clones in this sample may be carry-over from other donors' samples. CDR3s include the opening cysteine and the closing phenylalanine or tryptophan.

TRBV10-3	CAISAGLSNTEAFF
TRBV7-2	CASSSPENYGYTF
TRBV2	CASKGRRAFF
TRBV7-8	CASSLVPAYEQYF
TRBV3-1	CASSQDYTSYGYTF
TRBV14	CASSYAGGRGNEQFF
TRBV6-6	CASSPRGGQGTQYF
TRBV6-1	CASRAYDSNQPQHF
TRBV7-8	CASSLGRRAYEQYF
TRBV7-8	CASSSPGAWQETQYF
TRBV7-9	CASSSSTGGSETQYF